This section outlines one T cell receptor beta chain sequence together with its context. This sample is part of a study of chronic HIV infection and antiretroviral therapy. Germline CDR1 and CDR2: KGHSH and LQKENI. With 5 bases removed from V and 0 bases from J, the gap between germline ends came to 14 bases. This CDR3 comprises 16 residues. TCRdb reanalysed the 5' RACE reads using MiXCR and keeps one entry per CDR3 protein. Found here are tens of thousands of distinct CDR3 sequences, over 7.5% of them singletons; the top ten hold under 3%. The sequence came from an adult who had HIV and had not received antiretroviral therapy, or was an uninfected healthy control (not recorded which). Specimen: peripheral blood. The chain is built from TRBV18 and TRBJ2-1; D possibly corresponds to TRBD1 (6 bases). The CDR3 DNA sequence: TGTGCCAGCTCAGCCCGGGACACGAGCTCCTACAATGAGCAGTTCTTC. Translated, it gives CASSARDTSSYNEQFF. Drawing the rest from reference TRBV18 and TRBJ2-1, the complete variable domain is NAGVMQNPRHLVRRRGQEARLRCSPMKGHSHVYWYRQLPEEGLKFMVYLQKENIIDESGMPKERFSAEFPKEGPSILRIQQVVRGDSAAYFCASSARDTSSYNEQFFGPGTRLTVL.